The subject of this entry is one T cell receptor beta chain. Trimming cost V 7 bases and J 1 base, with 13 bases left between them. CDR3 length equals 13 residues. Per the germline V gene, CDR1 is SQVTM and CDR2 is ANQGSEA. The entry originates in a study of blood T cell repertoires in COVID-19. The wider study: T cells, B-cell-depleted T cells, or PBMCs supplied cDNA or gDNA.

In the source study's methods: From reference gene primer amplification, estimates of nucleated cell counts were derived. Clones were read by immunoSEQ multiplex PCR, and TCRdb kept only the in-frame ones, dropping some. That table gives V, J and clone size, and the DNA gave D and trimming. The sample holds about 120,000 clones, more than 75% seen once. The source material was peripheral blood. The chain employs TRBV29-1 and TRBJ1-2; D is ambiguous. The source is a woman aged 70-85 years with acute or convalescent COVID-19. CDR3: CSAGAVFNYGYTF. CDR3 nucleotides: TGCAGCGCTGGAGCGGTATTTAACTATGGCTACACCTTC. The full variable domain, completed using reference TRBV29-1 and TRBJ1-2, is SAVISQKPSRDICQRGTSLTIQCQVDSQVTMMFWYRQQPGQSLTLIATANQGSEATYESGFVIDKFPISRPNLTFSTLTVSNMSPEDSSIYLCSAGAVFNYGYTFGSGTRLTVV.